Below, 10 T cell receptor beta chains from the same sample are listed, as sequenced in a study of radiation and T cells in renal cell carcinoma. Sample time point: baseline pretreatment blood. Sample treatment: 15 Gy SBRT to primary tumor, nephrectomy 4 weeks later. The data were produced by immunoSEQ multiplex PCR, yet TCRdb's version contains in-frame clones alone and is incomplete. The profile shows roughly 130,000 clones, around nine tenths of them singletons. This sample comprised blood, obtained from a patient whose treatment included radiotherapy and nephrectomy. These TCRs come from a woman aged 50 to 60 with renal cell carcinoma.

The chain uses TRBV7-2 and TRBJ2-3; no firm D call. In germline, CDR1 is SGHTA, CDR2 FQGNSA. This CDR3 comprises 17 residues. The V end was cut by 5 bases, the J end by 0 bases, with 18 bases between. The CDR3 sequence: CASSPRFSPISTDTQYF. The CDR3 coding sequence is TGTGCCAGCAGCCCGAGATTTTCGCCGATTAGCACAGATACGCAGTATTTT.

Ten or more counts support this clone. The chain employs TRBV11-1 and TRBJ1-2, with 9 bases aligning to TRBD1. The CDR3 runs to 14 residues. With V trimmed by 5 bases and J by 12 bases, 13 bases remained unmatched. Germline CDR1 and CDR2: SGHAT and FQDESV (reference sequence). The CDR3 region has the DNA TGTGCCAGCAGCCCAGAAGGGACAGGGACGGGCAACACCTTC. Encoded protein: CASSPEGTGTGNTF.

The V gene is TRBV6-5, the J gene TRBJ2-1, with 8 bases matching TRBD2. The V and J ends lost 7 bases and 15 bases, in that order; junction bases with no gene match: 8. CDR3 length: 11 amino acids. Germline V CDR1 and CDR2: MNHEY, SVGAGI. The CDR3, as DNA: TGTGCCAGCAACAACGGGGGGGCCCCGTTCTTC. Translated, it gives CASNNGGAPFF.

The chain links TRBV2 to TRBJ1-2; 8 bases line up with TRBD1. The CDR3 has 14 residues. Germline assignment: CDR1 SNHLY and CDR2 FYNNEI. The J segment lost 8 bases and the V segment lost 4 bases, leaving 9 bases of the junction unmatched. Here the CDR3 DNA reads TGTGCCAGCAGTGTAGAAGGACAGGGAGACGGCTACACCTTC. This sequence encodes CASSVEGQGDGYTF.

The chain couples TRBV7-2 to TRBJ2-1, with 8 bases that match TRBD1. The germline gives CDR1 SGHTA, CDR2 FQGNSA. V gave up 3 bases and J gave up 4 bases; unmatched junction bases: 5. The CDR3 sequence is 15 residues long. CDR3 in DNA: TGTGCCAGCAGCTTCGCAGGGGGCTTGTACAATGAGCAGTTCTTC. Translated: CASSFAGGLYNEQFF. The variable domain in full, completed from reference TRBV7-2 and TRBJ2-1, reads GAGVSQSPSNKVTEKGKDVELRCDPISGHTALYWYRQSLGQGLEFLIYFQGNSAPDKSGLPSDRFSAERTGGSVSTLTIQRTQQEDSAVYLCASSFAGGLYNEQFFGPGTRLTVL.

The V and J genes are TRBV19 and TRBJ1-1; D is possibly TRBD1 (6 bases). CDR3 length: 16 amino acids. The V gene lost 6 bases and the J gene lost 0 bases, with 17 bases spanning the gap. The V gene's germline CDR1 is LNHDA and CDR2 SQIVND (reference sequence). This CDR3 is CASSAGQQRMNTEAFF. CDR3 nucleotide sequence: TGTGCCAGTAGCGCCGGACAGCAGAGGATGAACACTGAAGCTTTCTTT.

The chain uses TRBV15 and TRBJ2-1; tentatively, D is TRBD2 (5 bases). The CDR3 loop spans 15 amino acids. V lost 0 bases, J lost 8 bases, and 14 bases lay in between. Germline CDR1 reads LNHNV; CDR2 reads YYDKDF (reference sequence). The CDR3 coding sequence is TGTGCCACCAGCAGAGATGCCGCTAGCAAAGATGAGCAGTTCTTC. This codes for CATSRDAASKDEQFF.

This clone has a handful of counts. V gene TRBV7-9 combines with J gene TRBJ2-3; weak D call: TRBD2 (7 bases). CDR3 size: 15 residues. Germline CDR1 SEHNR, CDR2 FQNEAQ (reference sequence). The V and J ends lost 5 bases and 3 bases respectively, with 15 bases between them. DNA of the CDR3: TGTGCCAGCAGCCCTCGGGCGGGGGCGACAGATACGCAGTATTTT. The encoded protein is CASSPRAGATDTQYF.

The rearrangement joins TRBV6-1 to TRBJ2-1, with 8 positions matching TRBD2. The J segment lost 5 bases and the V segment lost 6 bases, leaving 6 bases of the junction unmatched. The CDR3 consists of 14 residues. Germline CDR1 is MNHNS and CDR2 is SASEGT. The DNA for the CDR3 is TGTGCCAGCAGCAGACTAGCGCAAAACAATGAGCAGTTCTTC. Its translation is CASSRLAQNNEQFF.

This chain connects TRBV19 to TRBJ1-5; 9 bases line up with TRBD1. CDR3 length equals 16 residues. The V gene end was trimmed by 1 base and the J gene end by 5 bases; junction bases not matched to a gene: 6. Germline CDR1 is LNHDA and CDR2 is SQIVND (reference sequence). The CDR3 is CASSIGGGQGDQPQHF. The CDR3 region has the DNA TGTGCCAGTAGTATAGGAGGGGGACAGGGCGATCAGCCCCAGCATTTT. The full variable domain, its missing parts supplied by reference TRBV19 and TRBJ1-5, is DGGITQSPKYLFRKEGQNVTLSCEQNLNHDAMYWYRQDPGQGLRLIYYSQIVNDFQKGDIAEGYSVSREKKESFPLTVTSAQKNPTAFYLCASSIGGGQGDQPQHFGDGTRLSIL.